What follows are 23 T cell receptor beta chains derived from one specimen sequenced in a study of CD8 T cells in Susac syndrome. An amount of RNA that ranged from about 0.45 to 1 ug was reverse transcribed with random hexamers. Each CDR3 protein is one row after TCRdb ran MiXCR on the immunoSEQ multiplex PCR reads. The sample contains about 280,000 distinct CDR3 sequences, approximately 85% of which appear only once. The sequenced material came from CD8+ T cells from PBMCs. Every receptor here comes from a human donor with multiple sclerosis.

V is TRBV27 and J is TRBJ2-2; D is unclear. This CDR3 contains 14 residues. The germline V gene has CDR1 MNHEY and CDR2 SMNVEV (reference sequence). With 4 bases removed from V and 5 bases from J, the gap between germline ends came to 11 bases. CDR3 in DNA: TGTGCCAGCAGTTCCCTGCCCCCTACCGGGGAGCTGTTTTTT. It yields the protein CASSSLPPTGELFF.

The chain couples TRBV10-3 to TRBJ2-7; no reliable D call. V was pared by 4 bases and J by 3 bases, with 10 bases between. The CDR3 has 13 amino acids. Germline CDR1 reads ENHRY; CDR2 reads SYGVKD. CDR3 amino acids: CAISGPPDYEQYF. DNA for the CDR3: TGTGCCATCAGTGGACCCCCAGACTACGAGCAGTACTTC.

The rearrangement uses TRBV7-8 and TRBJ2-3, with D possibly being TRBD2 (6 bases). The germline V gene encodes CDR1 SGHVS and CDR2 FQNEAQ. The CDR3 loop spans 14 amino acids. The V and J ends lost 5 bases and 6 bases respectively, with 15 bases between them. The CDR3 loop is CASSGRLGVDTQYF. In DNA form, the CDR3 reads TGTGCCAGCAGCGGTAGACTAGGAGTGGATACGCAGTATTTT.

This clonotype came up once. The rearrangement links TRBV12-3 or TRBV12-4 to TRBJ2-5; the match to TRBD2 covers 7 bases. Trimming at V came to 0 bases and at J to 0 bases, leaving 10 bases not matched to a gene. The CDR3 extends over 18 amino acids. This CDR3 reads CASSLALRGGRNQETQYF. The DNA of the CDR3 is TGTGCCAGCAGTTTAGCGCTGAGAGGCGGGAGAAACCAAGAGACCCAGTACTTC.

The chain recombines TRBV19 with TRBJ2-5; TRBD2 agrees at 8 bases. The V and J ends lost 5 bases and 1 base, in that order; junction bases with no gene match: 9. Per germline, CDR1 LNHDA and CDR2 SQIVND (reference sequence). The CDR3 sequence is 16 residues long. The CDR3 DNA reads TGTGCCAGTAGTGGAAGAATGACTAGCGTCCAAGAGACCCAGTACTTC. This gives the protein CASSGRMTSVQETQYF.

The gene calls are TRBV9 and TRBJ2-3; 8 bases align to TRBD1. CDR1 and CDR2 from the germline V gene are SGDLS and YYNGEE. V lost 3 bases and J lost 5; bases outside the gene matches: 8. This CDR3 is built from 15 residues. CDR3 nucleotides: TGTGCCAGCAGCGCCGGACAGGGAAGTAAAGATACGCAGTATTTT. Protein: CASSAGQGSKDTQYF.

This chain joins TRBV27 and TRBJ2-4; D may match TRBD1 or TRBD2 (6 bases each). CDR1 MNHEY and CDR2 SMNVEV come from the germline V gene (reference sequence). The CDR3 totals 13 residues. V was trimmed by 10 bases and J by 1 base, leaving 11 bases between them. As DNA, the CDR3 is TGTGCCACCGGGGGCGGCGCCAAAAACATTCAGTACTTC. It translates to CATGGGAKNIQYF.

This clonotype was seen once. V is TRBV12-3 or TRBV12-4 and J is TRBJ2-6; D is ambiguous. This CDR3 is built from 13 residues. The V and J ends lost 5 bases and 3 bases respectively, with 5 bases between them. CDR3 sequence (DNA): TGTGCCAGCAGTCGCCGTGGGGCCAACGTCCTGACTTTC. This sequence encodes CASSRRGANVLTF.

This chain joins TRBV2 and TRBJ2-7; D may be TRBD2 (7 bases). The germline V gene has CDR1 SNHLY and CDR2 FYNNEI. V gave up 4 bases and J gave up 4 bases, with 14 bases separating them. The CDR3 consists of 14 residues. The CDR3 nucleotides are TGTGCCAGCAGTGTTGCTGCGGGGGCTTACGAGCAGTACTTC. Translation: CASSVAAGAYEQYF.

The genes are TRBV20-1 and TRBJ2-7, with TRBD1 as a possible D gene (6 bases). The CDR3 is 17 residues long. V lost 0 bases and J lost 3, with 21 bases in between. Germline V CDR1 and CDR2: DFQATT, SNEGSKA (reference sequence). The CDR3 spells CSARDGLGQLGGYEQYF. CDR3 DNA sequence: TGCAGTGCTAGAGATGGGCTGGGACAACTTGGGGGCTACGAGCAGTACTTC.

The V and J genes are TRBV19 and TRBJ2-5; D gene unclear. Trimming shortened V by 2 bases and J by 2 bases, and 6 bases separated the two germline ends. Per germline, CDR1 LNHDA and CDR2 SQIVND (reference sequence). This CDR3 region has 13 residues. Here the CDR3 DNA reads TGTGCCAGTAGTATAAGCAGACAAGAGACCCAGTACTTC. Amino acid sequence: CASSISRQETQYF.

This clonotype was observed a handful of times. The V and J genes are TRBV6-5 and TRBJ2-1, with D perhaps TRBD1 (5 bases). The CDR3 runs 15 residues. CDR1 and CDR2 from the germline V gene are MNHEY and SVGAGI. V was cut by 6 bases and J by 0 bases, with 12 bases left in between. The CDR3 bases are TGTGCCAGCAGGGCAGACAGTAGCTCCTACAATGAGCAGTTCTTC. Translating it yields CASRADSSSYNEQFF.

This chain uses TRBV28 with TRBJ1-1; possible D gene TRBD1, 5 bases. The CDR3 runs to 14 residues. CDR1 and CDR2 from the germline V gene are MDHEN and SYDVKM. V was clipped by 5 bases and J by 0 bases, with 10 bases between them. This CDR3 reads CASSRRVMNTEAFF. The CDR3 DNA reads as TGTGCCAGCAGTCGCAGGGTCATGAACACTGAAGCTTTCTTT.

This clonotype appeared a single time. The CDR3 nucleotides read TGTGCCAGATCCGGGACAGATAGCAATCAGCCCCAGCATTTT. Its protein is CARSGTDSNQPQHF. V and J are TRBV2 and TRBJ1-5; 7 bases agree with TRBD1. The length of the CDR3 is 14 residues. Germline V CDR1 and CDR2: SNHLY, FYNNEI. With 9 bases clipped from V and 0 bases from J, the junction kept 5 bases outside the gene matches. The full variable domain, in which reference TRBV2 and TRBJ1-5 provide the parts outside the CDR3, is EPEVTQTPSHQVTQMGQEVILRCVPISNHLYFYWYRQILGQKVEFLVSFYNNEISEKSEIFDDQFSVERPDGSNFTLKIRSTKLEDSAMYFCARSGTDSNQPQHFGDGTRLSIL.

The chain is built from TRBV27 and TRBJ1-2; tentative D call: TRBD1 (6 bases). The V and J ends lost 3 bases and 4 bases respectively, with 12 bases between them. Germline lookup yields CDR1 MNHEY and CDR2 SMNVEV (reference sequence). The CDR3 loop spans 14 amino acids. DNA of the CDR3: TGTGCCAGCAGTTTTGCGGGGGGCGGCTATGGCTACACCTTC. It encodes CASSFAGGGYGYTF.

The chain carries TRBV7-9 and TRBJ2-7; D is undetermined. This CDR3 comprises 15 residues. Trimming shortened V by 1 base and J by 3 bases, and 13 bases separated the two germline ends. In germline, CDR1 is SEHNR, CDR2 FQNEAQ (reference sequence). CDR3 DNA: TGTGCCAGCAGCTTAGAATACGGAACCCACTACGAGCAGTACTTC. Its translation: CASSLEYGTHYEQYF.

This clonotype was seen once. The chain employs TRBV4-1 and TRBJ2-1; no reliable D call. Trimming stripped 8 bases from V and 11 bases from J, with 22 bases between. Per germline, CDR1 MGHRA and CDR2 YSYEKL. The CDR3 covers 14 residues. CDR3 region: CASAEGSSVLQQFF. DNA of the CDR3: TGCGCCAGCGCGGAAGGGTCTTCTGTCCTCCAGCAGTTCTTC.

Here the CDR3 DNA reads TGTGCCAGCAGCTTAGGGGCAGGCACGCCAAATGAAAAACTGTTTTTT. This codes for CASSLGAGTPNEKLFF. This chain connects TRBV11-2 to TRBJ1-4; D unclear. Germline assignment: CDR1 SGHAT and CDR2 FQNNGV. The CDR3 has 16 residues. Trimming pared 1 base from V and 5 bases from J, leaving 14 bases between. Combining the CDR3 with reference TRBV11-2 and TRBJ1-4 gives the whole variable domain EAGVAQSPRYKIIEKRQSVAFWCNPISGHATLYWYQQILGQGPKLLIQFQNNGVVDDSQLPKDRFSAERLKGVDSTLKIQPAKLEDSAVYLCASSLGAGTPNEKLFFGSGTQLSVL.

This chain links TRBV28 with TRBJ1-2; D is unresolved. Trimming took off 7 bases at V and 8 bases at J, with 20 bases between the two ends. Germline values: CDR1 MDHEN, CDR2 SYDVKM. This CDR3 has 14 amino acids. As DNA, the CDR3 is TGTGCCAGCACCTCCTATTCGGGGTTCCACGGCTACACCTTC. It codes for CASTSYSGFHGYTF.

This clonotype was seen only once. The V gene is TRBV5-1, the J gene TRBJ2-5; a weak D match, TRBD1 (6 bases). The CDR3 covers 13 residues. With 4 bases removed from V and 5 bases from J, the gap between germline ends came to 12 bases. The germline V gene has CDR1 SGHRS and CDR2 YFSETQ. CDR3 nucleotide sequence: TGCGCCAGCAGCAACACAGGGTGGGAGACCCAGTACTTC. Protein sequence: CASSNTGWETQYF.

The chain uses TRBV24-1 and TRBJ2-1; D ambiguous. The CDR3 consists of 13 residues. V dropped 4 bases and J dropped 4 bases, with 7 bases sitting between them. CDR1 KGHDR and CDR2 SFDVKD come from the germline V gene. The CDR3 here is CATSELRYNEQFF. The CDR3 nucleotides are TGTGCCACCAGTGAGTTGCGTTACAATGAGCAGTTCTTC.

The chain uses TRBV27 and TRBJ2-5; no clear D. Trimming took off 9 bases at V and 10 bases at J, with 15 bases between the two ends. CDR3 length equals 11 residues. Per germline, CDR1 MNHEY and CDR2 SMNVEV (reference sequence). CDR3 sequence (DNA): TGTGCCAGATTACCGAAGGGTGACCAGTACTTC. It yields the protein CARLPKGDQYF.

The chain has TRBV14 and TRBJ1-6; a weak D match, TRBD1 (6 bases). The germline V and J ends were trimmed by 4 bases and 9 bases, with 16 bases remaining between them. The V gene's germline CDR1 is SGHDN and CDR2 FVKESK. The CDR3 contains 15 residues. CDR3 amino acids: CASSLMDSSLSPLHF. The CDR3, as DNA: TGTGCCAGCAGCCTCATGGACAGCAGCCTTTCACCCCTCCACTTT.